These 20 T cell receptor beta chains share one sample of origin, sequenced in a study of blood T cell repertoires in COVID-19. TCRdb's table, derived via immunoSEQ multiplex PCR, lists solely in-frame clones and lacks some. The sample records 150,000 to 200,000 clones, over 75% being singletons. Sequencing was carried out using PBMCs or T cells enriched from blood (not recorded which). The receptor source for this set is a woman aged 18-35 years who had recovered from COVID-19.

The genes are TRBV27 and TRBJ1-1; D is perhaps TRBD1 (6 bases). Trimming took 5 bases from V and 4 from J, leaving 11 bases between them. Germline V gene data show CDR1 as MNHEY and CDR2 as SMNVEV (reference sequence). CDR3 length: 13 residues. The CDR3 protein is CASSLRGPTEAFF. The CDR3, as DNA: TGTGCCAGCAGTCTCAGGGGCCCCACTGAAGCTTTCTTT.

V and J are TRBV6-5 and TRBJ1-2; 8 bases match TRBD1. This CDR3 is 15 amino acids long. Germline V gene sequence: CDR1 MNHEY, CDR2 SVGAGI. V shed 6 bases, J shed 5 bases, and the junction held 11 bases outside the gene matches. Here the CDR3 reads CASSTTGQGAYGYTF. The DNA for the CDR3 is TGTGCCAGCAGCACGACTGGACAGGGTGCTTATGGCTACACCTTC.

This sequence joins TRBV28 and TRBJ1-1; 9 bases map to TRBD1. In germline, CDR1 is MDHEN, CDR2 SYDVKM. The CDR3 is 15 amino acids. Trimming took 6 bases from V and 7 from J; bases not matched to a gene: 12. CDR3 amino acids: CASSPPGDRVNEAFF. The CDR3, as DNA: TGTGCCAGCAGCCCACCTGGGGACAGGGTTAATGAAGCTTTCTTT.

The chain employs TRBV18 and TRBJ2-5, with TRBD1 as a possible D gene (6 bases). Germline V CDR1 and CDR2: KGHSH, LQKENI. CDR3 length: 14 residues. Trimming removed 6 bases from V and 4 bases from J, with 15 bases in between. CDR3 loop: CASSPIQGPETQYF. CDR3 nucleotide sequence: TGTGCCAGCTCCCCAATACAGGGTCCAGAGACCCAGTACTTC.

V is TRBV24-1 and J is TRBJ1-1; perhaps TRBD1 as D (6 bases). This CDR3 comprises 15 residues. Trimming removed 3 bases at V and 5 bases at J, with 15 bases between. Germline CDR1 reads KGHDR; CDR2 reads SFDVKD. CDR3 protein: CATSDRRGGDTEAFF. CDR3 nucleotides: TGTGCCACCAGTGATCGTCGAGGGGGAGATACTGAAGCTTTCTTT.

The rearrangement uses TRBV21-1 and TRBJ1-1. TRBV21-1 is a recognized pseudogene. The CDR3 contains 13 residues. This CDR3 is CASSRPTGTEAFF. CDR3 bases: TGTGCCAGCAGCAGGCCCACGGGGACTGAAGCTTTCTTT.

The rearrangement uses TRBV4-1 and TRBJ2-7, with D unresolved. From germline, CDR1 is MGHRA and CDR2 YSYEKL. There are 13 residues in the CDR3. The germline V and J ends were trimmed by 4 bases and 4 bases, with 11 bases remaining between them. The CDR3 DNA is TGCGCCAGCAGCCCCTCCGGGTCATACGAGCAGTACTTC. Protein product: CASSPSGSYEQYF.

This clone was seen only once. This chain connects TRBV4-3 to TRBJ2-1; 11 bases are shared with TRBD2. Looked up from germline, CDR1 is LGHNA and CDR2 is YSLEER. Trimming removed 0 bases from V and 11 bases from J; junction bases left unmatched: 6. This CDR3 has 15 residues. The CDR3 DNA reads as TGCGCCAGCAGCCAAGATAGCGGGAGGGCCAGTAAGCAGTTCTTC. Translating it yields CASSQDSGRASKQFF.

The chain recombines TRBV5-6 with TRBJ1-5; D unresolved. There are 12 residues in the CDR3. Looked up from germline, CDR1 is SGHDT and CDR2 is YYEEEE. Deletions cut 2 bases from V and 5 bases from J, with 5 bases between. The chain's CDR3 is CASSFPYQPQHF. In nucleotides, the CDR3 is TGTGCCAGCAGCTTCCCCTATCAGCCCCAGCATTTT.

V is TRBV18 and J is TRBJ1-4; weak D call: TRBD1 (6 bases). The CDR3 has 15 amino acids. Germline lookup yields CDR1 KGHSH and CDR2 LQKENI. V was pared by 1 base and J by 6 bases, with 12 bases between. The CDR3 nucleotides read TGTGCCAGCTCACCACGAAACAGGGTTGATGAAAAACTGTTTTTT. Translating it yields CASSPRNRVDEKLFF.

The chain combines TRBV4-2 with TRBJ2-3; 8 bases are shared with TRBD2. The CDR3 runs 16 residues. After removal of 1 base from V and 3 bases from J, the junction contained 6 bases not matched to a gene. Germline V gene lookup returns CDR1 LGHNA and CDR2 YNFKEQ. The CDR3 protein is CASSQGSGSGTDTQYF. The CDR3, as DNA: TGTGCCAGCAGCCAAGGGAGCGGGAGCGGGACAGATACGCAGTATTTT.

V gene TRBV27 combines with J gene TRBJ2-7, with 7 bases aligning to TRBD2. Trimming removed 3 bases from V and 4 bases from J; junction bases left unmatched: 12. This CDR3 comprises 16 residues. CDR1 MNHEY and CDR2 SMNVEV come from the germline V gene (reference sequence). CDR3 region: CASSLGSWGGTYEQYF. DNA for the CDR3: TGTGCCAGCAGTTTGGGGTCGTGGGGGGGAACGTACGAGCAGTACTTC.

The DNA of the CDR3 is TGTGCCAGCAGTCCCGCGAGGGACCAGCATTTT. Residues: CASSPARDQHF. The chain joins TRBV28 to TRBJ1-5; D ambiguous. CDR3 length: 11 residues. CDR1 and CDR2 (germline): MDHEN, SYDVKM. Trimming cost V 5 bases and J 12 bases, with 11 bases left between them.

V gene TRBV5-1 combines with J gene TRBJ2-2, with TRBD2 matching over 10 bases. The J segment lost 6 bases and the V segment lost 0 bases, leaving 5 bases of the junction unmatched. Germline values: CDR1 SGHRS, CDR2 YFSETQ. The CDR3 length is 16 residues. The CDR3 nucleotides read TGCGCCAGCAGCTTGGCCCTAGCGGGAGTTGCCGGGGAGCTGTTTTTT. It translates to CASSLALAGVAGELFF.

The rearrangement joins TRBV21-1 to TRBJ2-1; TRBD2, the D gene given by the table, was not confirmed from the DNA. TRBV21-1 is listed as a pseudogene. This CDR3 is 16 amino acids long. CDR3 coding DNA: TGTGCCAGCAGCGCTCCCAGCGGGGCCTCCTACAATGAGCAGTTCTTC. The encoded protein is CASSAPSGASYNEQFF.

The J gene is TRBJ2-2, the V gene TRBV20-1; a possible D gene is TRBD1 (6 bases). V was clipped by 6 bases and J by 8 bases, with 19 bases between them. This CDR3 is built from 14 residues. Germline CDR1 and CDR2: DFQATT and SNEGSKA (reference sequence). The CDR3 nucleotides read TGCAGTGCAAGTCGGGACAACTCACCGGGGGAGCTGTTTTTT. Its translation is CSASRDNSPGELFF.

CDR3 sequence (DNA): TGTGCCACCAGCAGAGATCTCGGTCAGGGATACTCCTACGAGCAGTACTTC. As protein: CATSRDLGQGYSYEQYF. The rearrangement links TRBV15 to TRBJ2-7, with D perhaps TRBD1 (5 bases). Per the germline V gene, CDR1 is LNHNV and CDR2 is YYDKDF (reference sequence). V was shortened by 0 bases and J by 0 bases, with 15 bases between the two germline ends. CDR3 length equals 17 residues.

The chain has TRBV5-4 and TRBJ2-3, with TRBD2 as a possible D gene (5 bases). V shed 3 bases and J shed 1 base, with 9 bases lying between them. The CDR3 sequence is 14 residues long. In germline, CDR1 is SGHNT, CDR2 YYREEE (reference sequence). The CDR3 sequence is CASSSLGGTDTQYF. CDR3 nucleotides: TGTGCCAGCAGCTCCCTCGGGGGCACAGATACGCAGTATTTT. Full variable domain (missing parts from reference TRBV5-4 and TRBJ2-3): ETGVTQSPTHLIKTRGQQVTLRCSSQSGHNTVSWYQQALGQGPQFIFQYYREEENGRGNFPPRFSGLQFPNYSSELNVNALELDDSALYLCASSSLGGTDTQYFGPGTRLTVL.

The chain carries TRBV28 and TRBJ2-7; D remains unclear. The CDR3 spans 12 residues. Germline assignment: CDR1 MDHEN and CDR2 SYDVKM. Trimming took off 2 bases at V and 2 bases at J, with 4 bases between the two ends. CDR3 nucleotides: TGTGCCAGCAGTTTACCAACCTACGAGCAGTACTTC. Residues: CASSLPTYEQYF.

This chain uses TRBV7-3 with TRBJ2-5; perhaps TRBD2 as D (6 bases). Between the trimmed V and J ends, which lost 2 bases and 3 bases, there was a span of 7 bases. This CDR3 has 13 residues. Germline V CDR1 and CDR2: SGHTA, FQGTGA. The CDR3 region is CASSLVAEETQYF. The DNA of the CDR3 is TGTGCCAGCAGCTTAGTAGCGGAAGAGACCCAGTACTTC.